This T cell receptor beta chain is from a study of shared clonotypes between healthy human individuals. Study-wide background: CD4 naive and CD4 memory each took three plates per donor, while CD8 naive took two and CD8 memory one.

A remark on this clone: Its antigen remains unidentified.

The ends were cut back, 2 bases at V and 3 bases at J, with 17 bases in the middle. In germline, CDR1 is GTSNPN, CDR2 SVGIG (reference sequence). There are 15 residues in the CDR3. Free of recent acute infections or vaccinations, the donors were healthy HIV-negative adults. In the authors' methods: ImmunoSEQ output lacked quality scores and full-length reads, limiting matched filtering. Clones were read by immunoSEQ multiplex PCR, and TCRdb kept only the in-frame ones, dropping some. D and trimming come from the DNA, and the V and J calls and clone size come from that table. The data show around 690,000 clones, 90% seen once. Study conclusions and caveats: Non-shared clonotypes had lower generation probabilities than clonotypes shared by all four sorted-subset donors.

Sample: memory CD8+ T cells from PBMCs. Subset noted: CD45RO+ cells pooled with CCR7-negative TemRA cells. This receptor was taken from a man younger than 30 in good health. Some clones in this sample may be carry-over from other donors' samples. The chain links TRBV30 to TRBJ2-7; tentatively, D is TRBD1 (6 bases). The CDR3 nucleotides read TGTGCCTGGAGTCCACCGGGACACGGGATCTACGAGCAGTACTTC. Protein sequence: CAWSPPGHGIYEQYF.